This entry lists 6 T cell receptor beta chains sequenced from one sample in a study of tumor-infiltrating lymphocytes in primary liver carcinoma. Co-extracting RNA and DNA was done with 20-30 mg of unsorted bulk tissue as input. A constant-region primer primed TCR beta cDNA synthesis from 450 to 550 ng of total RNA. Investigators got TCR beta libraries out of three nested multiplex PCR rounds, done with slightly modified ARM-PCR. The first two PCR rounds used TRBV1-TRBV30 forward primers with a C-beta reverse primer, about 10 cycles each. TCRdb re-called the multiplex PCR reads through MiXCR, storing one row per CDR3 protein. The data contain approximately 73,000 distinct CDR3 sequences, about two thirds of them singletons. Sequenced input: liver tumor tissue from sampling region 4. Subset given: tumor region T4, right-lateral pole. All receptors derive from a woman aged 55-69 years with primary liver carcinoma and hepatitis B virus infection.

Comments on this clonotype: At one end the junction does not follow the germline gene, possibly because of a read error. V gene TRBV11-2 combines with J gene TRBJ2-4; D ambiguous. CDR1 is SGHAT, CDR2 FQNNGV, per germline. The CDR3 is made up of 13 amino acids. The CDR3 loop reads CASSFNGSNIQCF. DNA of the CDR3: TGTGCCAGCAGCTTTAACGGTAGTAACATTCAGTGCTTC.

The J gene is TRBJ2-3, the V gene TRBV18; 9 bases fit TRBD2. V lost 3 bases and J lost 4; bases outside the gene matches: 14. The CDR3 is 18 residues long. CDR1 is KGHSH and CDR2 is LQKENI in the germline V gene. This CDR3 is CASSPHPSAGGPPDTQYF. CDR3 DNA sequence: TGTGCCAGCTCACCCCACCCCTCAGCGGGAGGCCCCCCAGATACGCAGTATTTT.

A note on this clonotype: No conserved phenylalanine or tryptophan is present at the end of the CDR3, so a read error is the likely explanation. The rearrangement uses TRBV5-4 and TRBJ2-1, with 14 nucleotides matching TRBD2. V was clipped by 8 bases and J by 2 bases; unmatched bases: 9. Germline V gene data show CDR1 as SGHNT and CDR2 as YYREEE (reference sequence). The CDR3 has 17 amino acids. CDR3: CASSLGTSGSTYNEQFL. As DNA, the CDR3 is TGTGCCAGTAGTTTGGGGACTAGCGGGAGTACCTACAATGAGCAGTTCCTC.

For this clonotype: At one end the junction does not follow the germline gene, possibly because of a read error. This chain connects TRBV11-2 to TRBJ2-3, with D perhaps matching TRBD1 (5 bases). Per the germline V gene, CDR1 is SGHAT and CDR2 is FQNNGV. CDR3 length: 17 residues. In DNA, the CDR3 is TGTGCCGGCAGCTTAGGGTTTGTGACAGTTAGCAGAGATACGCAGTATTTT. Its translation is CAGSLGFVTVSRDTQYF.

Of note for this clonotype: A junction end diverges from the germline sequence, so it may reflect a read error. This rearrangement joins TRBV11-2 to TRBJ2-3, with D unresolved. The CDR3 covers 13 residues. Germline CDR1 SGHAT, CDR2 FQNNGV. Here the CDR3 DNA reads TGTACCAGTAGTCTAGAAATCACAGATACGCAGTATTTT. Translated: CTSSLEITDTQYF.

About this clonotype itself: This clone may be a read error of a much larger clone one base away. The rearrangement uses TRBV7-8 and TRBJ2-5; D may correspond to TRBD1 or TRBD2 (5 bases each). The ends were cut back, 5 bases at V and 10 bases at J, with 23 bases in the middle. CDR1 is SGHVS, CDR2 FQNEAQ, per germline. This CDR3 is 15 amino acids long. The CDR3 spells CASSPRDGPTSVQYF. CDR3 coding DNA: TGTGCCAGCAGCCCTCGGGACGGACCGACTTCGGTCCAGTACTTC. Combining the CDR3 with reference TRBV7-8 and TRBJ2-5 gives the whole variable domain GAGVSQSPRYKVAKRGQDVALRCDPISGHVSLFWYQQALGQGPEFLTYFQNEAQLDKSGLPSDRFFAERPEGSVSTLKIQRTQQEDSAVYLCASSPRDGPTSVQYFGPGTRLLVL.